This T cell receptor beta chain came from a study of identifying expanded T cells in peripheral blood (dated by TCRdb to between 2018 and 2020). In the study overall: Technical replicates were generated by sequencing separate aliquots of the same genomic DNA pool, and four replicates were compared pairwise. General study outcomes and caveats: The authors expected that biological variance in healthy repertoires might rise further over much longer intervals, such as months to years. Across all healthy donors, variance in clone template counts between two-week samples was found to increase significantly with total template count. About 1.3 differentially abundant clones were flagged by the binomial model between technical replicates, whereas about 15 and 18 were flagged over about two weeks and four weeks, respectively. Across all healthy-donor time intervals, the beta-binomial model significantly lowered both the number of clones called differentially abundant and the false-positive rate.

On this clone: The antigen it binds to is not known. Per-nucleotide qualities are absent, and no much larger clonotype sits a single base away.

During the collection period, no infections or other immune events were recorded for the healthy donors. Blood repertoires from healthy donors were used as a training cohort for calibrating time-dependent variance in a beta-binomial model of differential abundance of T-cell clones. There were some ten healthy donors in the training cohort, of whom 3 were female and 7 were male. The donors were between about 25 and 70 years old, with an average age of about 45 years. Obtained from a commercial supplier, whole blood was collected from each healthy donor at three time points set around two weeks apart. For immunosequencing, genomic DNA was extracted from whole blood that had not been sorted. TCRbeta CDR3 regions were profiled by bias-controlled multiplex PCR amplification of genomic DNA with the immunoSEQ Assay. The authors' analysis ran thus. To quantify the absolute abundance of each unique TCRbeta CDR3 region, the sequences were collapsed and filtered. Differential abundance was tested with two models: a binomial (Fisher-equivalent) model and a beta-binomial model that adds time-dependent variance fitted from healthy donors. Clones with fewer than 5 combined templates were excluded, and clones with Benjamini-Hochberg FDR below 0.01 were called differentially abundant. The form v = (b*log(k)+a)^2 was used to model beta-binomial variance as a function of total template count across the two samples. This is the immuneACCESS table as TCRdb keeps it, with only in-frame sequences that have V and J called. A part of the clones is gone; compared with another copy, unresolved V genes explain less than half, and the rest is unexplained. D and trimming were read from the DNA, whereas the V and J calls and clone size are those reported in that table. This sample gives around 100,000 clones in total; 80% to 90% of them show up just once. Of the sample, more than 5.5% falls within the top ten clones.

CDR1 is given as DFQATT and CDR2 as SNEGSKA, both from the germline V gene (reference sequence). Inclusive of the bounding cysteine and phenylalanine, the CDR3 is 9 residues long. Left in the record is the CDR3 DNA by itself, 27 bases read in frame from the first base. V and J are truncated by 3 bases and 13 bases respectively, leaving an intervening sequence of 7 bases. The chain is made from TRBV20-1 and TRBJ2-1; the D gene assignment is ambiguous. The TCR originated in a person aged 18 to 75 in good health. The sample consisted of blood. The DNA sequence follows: TGCAGTGCTAGTGACCATCAGTTCTTC. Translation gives CSASDHQFF.